Sample share makes the clone carrying this T cell receptor (delta chain) hyperexpanded. Other DNA variants within this sample encode the same CDR3. The length of the CDR3 is 15 residues. Germline values: CDR1 GEAIGNYY, CDR2 EKD. Between the trimmed V and J ends, which lost 3 bases and 2 bases, there was a span of 15 bases. The data are from a study of gamma-delta T cells after stem cell transplantation. TCRdb reanalysed the RT-PCR reads with CATT. Among about 2,600 delta-chain clones, around 20% were seen once, and the ten largest hold approximately 23%. The V gene is TRDV2, the J gene TRDJ1; tentatively, D is TRDD3 (5 bases). This receptor was obtained from a human donor. It is not recorded whose cells these are; they may come from a transplant donor. The sample taken for sequencing was gamma-delta T cells. CDR3 region: CACDAVLAKTDKLIF. For the CDR3, the DNA is TGTGCCTGTGACGCCGTACTGGCGAAAACCGATAAACTCATCTTT.